These 31 T cell receptor beta chains were all obtained from the same sample, sequenced in a study of T cell responses to AZD1222 COVID-19 vaccine. Here immunoSEQ multiplex PCR was the method, and the copy in TCRdb shows in-frame clones only, minus some. Altogether about 100,000 clones are present, about nine tenths being singletons, with the ten largest covering about 3%. The sample was peripheral blood, taken on day 0 of MenACWY control vaccination. Receptor source: an adult in good health.

The sample holds one count of this clone. The J gene is TRBJ2-5, the V gene TRBV6-2 or TRBV6-3, with TRBD1 matching 8 bases. Germline V gene lookup returns CDR1 MNHEY and CDR2 SVGEGT. V trimming: 6 bases; J trimming: 5 bases; junction bases outside the gene matches: 5. There are 13 residues in the CDR3. In DNA, the CDR3 is TGTGCCAGCAGCGACAGGGGCTTCGAGACCCAGTACTTC. This sequence encodes CASSDRGFETQYF.

As DNA, the CDR3 is TGTGCCAGCAGCTTAAGACAGGGAATGGGGGGTACTGAAGCTTTCTTT. This encodes CASSLRQGMGGTEAFF. The rearrangement joins TRBV7-2 to TRBJ1-1, with 7 nucleotides matching TRBD1. The CDR3 spans 16 residues. From germline, CDR1 is SGHTA and CDR2 FQGNSA. Trimming removed 2 bases from V and 5 bases from J; junction bases left unmatched: 11.

CDR3 bases: TGTGCCAGCAGCCCCATAGCCGGGGGGGCGATAGAGACCCAGTACTTC. Amino acids: CASSPIAGGAIETQYF. The chain is built from TRBV7-9 and TRBJ2-5; 8 nucleotides match TRBD2. This CDR3 spans 16 amino acids. V trimming: 5 bases; J trimming: 4 bases; junction bases outside the gene matches: 12. Germline values: CDR1 SEHNR, CDR2 FQNEAQ (reference sequence).

This chain connects TRBV5-1 to TRBJ2-7, with 12 nucleotides matching TRBD1. Germline CDR1 and CDR2: SGHRS and YFSETQ. J was trimmed by 7 bases and V by 4 bases; bases with no gene match: 9. This CDR3 is built from 15 residues. CDR3 protein: CASSDPGQGAKEQYF. The CDR3 DNA reads TGCGCCAGCAGCGATCCGGGACAGGGGGCAAAAGAGCAGTACTTC.

This rearrangement joins TRBV13 to TRBJ1-1; D remains unclear. The CDR3 covers 16 residues. Trimming removed 0 bases from V and 3 bases from J, with 14 bases in between. CDR1 and CDR2 (germline): PRHDT, FYEKMQ (reference sequence). CDR3 in DNA: TGTGCCAGCAGCTTAGGCCACCTACCTGGGGACACTGAAGCTTTCTTT. Protein sequence: CASSLGHLPGDTEAFF.

The chain uses TRBV18 and TRBJ2-2, with D unresolved. This CDR3 is 16 amino acids long. Per the germline V gene, CDR1 is KGHSH and CDR2 is LQKENI. V was shortened by 6 bases and J by 3 bases, with 17 bases between the two germline ends. CDR3 nucleotides: TGTGCCAGCTCCCCGTTTTCCCCCCAGGACACCGGGGAGCTGTTTTTT. Its translation: CASSPFSPQDTGELFF.

This clone was seen once. The CDR3 nucleotides read TGTGCCATCAGTGAGTCGGGGGGAAATTCACCCCTCCACTTT. Its translation: CAISESGGNSPLHF. The chain is built from TRBV10-3 and TRBJ1-6, with D perhaps matching TRBD1 (5 bases). V lost 0 bases and J 7 bases, leaving 7 bases between the germline ends. The CDR3 sequence is 14 residues long. CDR1 and CDR2 (germline): ENHRY, SYGVKD.

The gene calls are TRBV5-8 and TRBJ1-6; 7 bases line up with TRBD1. The CDR3 consists of 16 residues. The V gene's germline CDR1 is SGHTS and CDR2 YDEGEE. Trimming removed 4 bases from V and 5 bases from J; junction bases left unmatched: 9. CDR3 coding DNA: TGTGCCAGCAGCACCTACAGGGGCGATAATAATTCACCCCTCCACTTT. It specifies CASSTYRGDNNSPLHF. The full variable domain, in which reference TRBV5-8 and TRBJ1-6 provide the parts outside the CDR3, is EAGVTQSPTHLIKTRGQQATLRCSPISGHTSVYWYQQALGLGLQFLLWYDEGEERNRGNFPPRFSGRQFPNYSSELNVNALELEDSALYLCASSTYRGDNNSPLHFGNGTRLTVT.

The V gene is TRBV2, the J gene TRBJ1-6, with D maybe TRBD1 (5 bases). This CDR3 region has 14 residues. Trimming removed 6 bases at V and 10 bases at J, with 16 bases between. Germline CDR1 and CDR2: SNHLY and FYNNEI. DNA of the CDR3: TGTGCCAGCAGCATCGGAGGGGCGAGCTCACCCCTCCACTTT. Its translation is CASSIGGASSPLHF.

The chain links TRBV11-1 to TRBJ1-1; a weak D match, TRBD1 (5 bases). The V end was cut by 5 bases, the J end by 1 base, with 17 bases between. Germline V gene lookup returns CDR1 SGHAT and CDR2 FQDESV (reference sequence). The CDR3 is 16 amino acids. The CDR3 sequence is CASSQMGVAGNTEAFF. The CDR3 DNA reads TGTGCCAGCAGCCAGATGGGGGTGGCAGGGAACACTGAAGCTTTCTTT.

The J gene is TRBJ2-7, the V gene TRBV15; 8 bases match TRBD1. Germline lookup yields CDR1 LNHNV and CDR2 YYDKDF (reference sequence). V was pared by 1 base and J by 2 bases, with 7 bases of the junction left unmatched. The CDR3 runs 16 residues. The CDR3 DNA sequence: TGTGCCACCAGCAGAGTCAGGACAGGGCTACCCTACGAGCAGTACTTC. Encoded protein: CATSRVRTGLPYEQYF. The full variable domain, with the rest looked up from reference TRBV15 and TRBJ2-7, is DAMVIQNPRYQVTQFGKPVTLSCSQTLNHNVMYWYQQKSSQAPKLLFHYYDKDFNNEADTPDNFQSRRPNTSFCFLDIRSPGLGDTAMYLCATSRVRTGLPYEQYFGPGTRLTVT.

The rearrangement links TRBV11-2 to TRBJ1-2; D is unresolved. Germline lookup yields CDR1 SGHAT and CDR2 FQNNGV. The CDR3 covers 12 residues. V lost 6 bases and J lost 4, with 9 bases in between. The CDR3 reads CASSGRRYGYTF. The CDR3 nucleotides are TGTGCCAGCAGTGGTCGGCGCTATGGCTACACCTTC.

To note about this clone: The junction differs from germline at one of its ends, possibly a read error. The chain couples TRBV2 to TRBJ1-2, with 9 positions matching TRBD1. Germline CDR1 is SNHLY and CDR2 is FYNNEI. This CDR3 is 13 amino acids long. CDR3 nucleotide sequence: TGTGCCAGCAGGGAAGACAGGGGGGATGGCTACACCTTC. Protein: CASREDRGDGYTF. The entire variable domain, with the rest obtained from reference TRBV2 and TRBJ1-2, is as follows: EPEVTQTPSHQVTQMGQEVILRCVPISNHLYFYWYRQILGQKVEFLVSFYNNEISEKSEIFDDQFSVERPDGSNFTLKIRSTKLEDSAMYFCASREDRGDGYTFGSGTRLTVV.

The chain combines TRBV29-1 with TRBJ1-2, with 10 bases matching TRBD1. Trimming removed 6 bases from V and 7 bases from J; junction bases left unmatched: 8. Germline V gene lookup returns CDR1 SQVTM and CDR2 ANQGSEA. The CDR3 covers 13 residues. The CDR3 is CSVDRGLIAGYTF. The CDR3 region has the DNA TGCAGCGTGGACAGGGGGTTGATAGCTGGCTACACCTTC.

The V gene is TRBV6-5, the J gene TRBJ1-6; D call uncertain. The CDR3 length is 15 residues. V was clipped by 10 bases and J by 3 bases, with 16 bases between them. Per the germline V gene, CDR1 is MNHEY and CDR2 is SVGAGI. The CDR3 is CATQFDPLYNSPLHF. CDR3 coding DNA: TGTGCCACCCAGTTCGACCCACTCTATAATTCACCCCTCCACTTT.

The chain is built from TRBV2 and TRBJ1-2; the D gene is possibly TRBD1 (6 bases). Germline-derived CDR1 and CDR2 are SNHLY and FYNNEI. Trimming pared 8 bases from V and 8 bases from J, leaving 18 bases between. The length of the CDR3 is 13 residues. CDR3 sequence (DNA): TGTGCCAGCTCGACAGGCGTTTTGCAGGGCTACACCTTC. This encodes CASSTGVLQGYTF.

The chain has TRBV18 and TRBJ2-2; maybe TRBD1 (5 bases). CDR3 size: 13 residues. Germline CDR1 and CDR2: KGHSH and LQKENI. V lost 6 bases and J lost 6, with 11 bases in between. The DNA for the CDR3 is TGTGCCAGCTCGTCCCCAGGGTCCGGGGAGCTGTTTTTT. Its translation is CASSSPGSGELFF.

The chain uses TRBV7-2 and TRBJ2-3; no clear D. V lost 5 bases to trimming and J lost 7 bases, with 13 bases between them. The CDR3 has 13 amino acids. In germline, CDR1 is SGHTA, CDR2 FQGNSA. The CDR3 DNA follows: TGTGCCAGCAGCCGTCCGAGGACCTATACGCAGTATTTT. It codes for CASSRPRTYTQYF.

The chain recombines TRBV6-1 with TRBJ1-6; D perhaps matches TRBD1 (5 bases). Germline lookup yields CDR1 MNHNS and CDR2 SASEGT. This CDR3 region has 16 residues. Trimming left V 2 bases short and J 8 bases short, with 16 bases between. CDR3 DNA sequence: TGTGCCAGCAGTGAATGGGGTCACAGGCTCGATTCACCCCTCCACTTT. Amino acid sequence: CASSEWGHRLDSPLHF.

The J gene is TRBJ1-3, the V gene TRBV7-2, with D maybe TRBD1 (5 bases). The CDR3 has 15 residues. The V gene's germline CDR1 is SGHTA and CDR2 FQGNSA. Trimming shortened V by 2 bases and J by 4 bases, and 12 bases separated the two germline ends. CDR3 residues: CASSLQIGAGNTIYF. The CDR3 nucleotides are TGTGCCAGCAGCTTACAAATCGGGGCCGGAAACACCATATATTTT. Complete variable domain (other parts from reference TRBV7-2 and TRBJ1-3): GAGVSQSPSNKVTEKGKDVELRCDPISGHTALYWYRQSLGQGLEFLIYFQGNSAPDKSGLPSDRFSAERTGGSVSTLTIQRTQQEDSAVYLCASSLQIGAGNTIYFGEGSWLTVV.

The chain links TRBV3-1 (or the pseudogene TRBV3-2) to TRBJ2-2; D remains ambiguous. Deletions cut 3 bases from V and 5 bases from J, with 13 bases between. The CDR3 totals 15 residues. The V gene's germline CDR1 is LGHDT and CDR2 YNNKEL (reference sequence). The CDR3 region is CASSHGGIRTGELFF. The CDR3 nucleotides read TGTGCCAGCAGCCATGGTGGGATAAGGACCGGGGAGCTGTTTTTT.

This chain joins TRBV2 and TRBJ2-2; D uncertain. This CDR3 spans 12 amino acids. The V end was cut by 4 bases, the J end by 3 bases, with 3 bases between. Germline assignment: CDR1 SNHLY and CDR2 FYNNEI. CDR3 DNA sequence: TGTGCCAGCAGTGTGGACACCGGGGAGCTGTTTTTT. Translating gives CASSVDTGELFF.

The table lists this clone with a few counts. The chain combines TRBV12-5 with TRBJ1-1; D unclear. This CDR3 has 12 amino acids. The germline V gene has CDR1 LGHNT and CDR2 FRNRAP. V shed 6 bases and J shed 9 bases, with 14 bases lying between them. CDR3 in amino acids: CASGLSFTKAFF. The CDR3 DNA reads TGTGCTAGTGGCCTCTCCTTTACAAAAGCTTTCTTT.

The chain combines TRBV12-3 or TRBV12-4 with TRBJ1-5; unclear D gene. V was cut by 6 bases and J by 8 bases, with 11 bases left in between. The CDR3 has 12 amino acids. CDR3 residues: CASSSLEEPQHF. The CDR3 DNA follows: TGTGCCAGCAGCTCTCTCGAGGAGCCCCAGCATTTT.

V gene TRBV5-4 combines with J gene TRBJ2-7; possibly TRBD1 for D (7 bases). CDR1 SGHNT and CDR2 YYREEE come from the germline V gene (reference sequence). The ends were cut back, 4 bases at V and 4 bases at J, with 15 bases in the middle. This CDR3 has 14 amino acids. The CDR3 protein is CASSAGQRVYEQYF. The CDR3 DNA is TGTGCCAGCAGCGCGGGACAGAGAGTTTACGAGCAGTACTTC.

This clone was observed a few times. The DNA for the CDR3 is TGTGCCAGCAGTGAAGCGCGGGACAGGGGTGGCTACACCTTC. It is translated as CASSEARDRGGYTF. The rearrangement links TRBV2 to TRBJ1-2; the match to TRBD1 covers 10 bases. The length of the CDR3 is 14 residues. Per germline, CDR1 SNHLY and CDR2 FYNNEI. V lost 0 bases to trimming and J lost 7 bases; unmatched junction nucleotides: 2. Using reference TRBV2 and TRBJ1-2 for the parts outside the CDR3, the full variable domain is EPEVTQTPSHQVTQMGQEVILRCVPISNHLYFYWYRQILGQKVEFLVSFYNNEISEKSEIFDDQFSVERPDGSNFTLKIRSTKLEDSAMYFCASSEARDRGGYTFGSGTRLTVV.

The CDR3 sequence: CASTFRDLPSGANVLTF. CDR3 in DNA: TGTGCCAGCACCTTCCGGGACCTACCCTCTGGGGCCAACGTCCTGACTTTC. The J gene is TRBJ2-6, the V gene TRBV27; the D call may be TRBD1 or TRBD2 (5 bases each). The V and J ends lost 7 bases and 0 bases respectively, with 16 bases between them. The CDR3 sequence is 17 residues long. Germline V lookup: CDR1 MNHEY, CDR2 SMNVEV (reference sequence).

This clone was seen just once. V usage is TRBV2 and J usage is TRBJ1-4; a possible D gene is TRBD1 (5 bases). CDR1 SNHLY and CDR2 FYNNEI come from the germline V gene. The CDR3 covers 13 residues. Trimming shortened V by 3 bases and J by 7 bases, and 9 bases separated the two germline ends. The CDR3 here is CASSEGVTEKLFF. The CDR3 DNA sequence: TGTGCCAGCAGTGAGGGGGTTACTGAAAAACTGTTTTTT.

The chain joins TRBV9 to TRBJ1-3; 10 bases match TRBD1. J lost 1 base, V lost 10 bases, and 5 bases had no gene match. The CDR3 is 14 amino acids. Per germline, CDR1 SGDLS and CDR2 YYNGEE. CDR3 in amino acids: CASGTGASGNTIYF. Here the CDR3 DNA reads TGTGCCTCTGGGACAGGGGCATCTGGAAACACCATATATTTT.

The CDR3 protein is CASRPGLALDTQYF. CDR3 DNA: TGTGCCAGCAGGCCGGGACTAGCGTTAGATACGCAGTATTTT. The chain recombines TRBV5-4 with TRBJ2-3; the match to TRBD2 covers 10 bases. J was trimmed by 5 bases and V by 5 bases; bases with no gene match: 5. From germline, CDR1 is SGHNT and CDR2 YYREEE (reference sequence). The CDR3 totals 14 residues.

This clone was seen once. The chain employs TRBV30 and TRBJ1-5, with no clear D. The CDR3 has 13 amino acids. Trimming took 0 bases from V and 4 from J, leaving 7 bases between them. The germline V gene encodes CDR1 GTSNPN and CDR2 SVGIG (reference sequence). Here the CDR3 reads CAWSVGLNQPQHF. DNA for the CDR3: TGTGCCTGGAGTGTTGGTCTTAATCAGCCCCAGCATTTT.